This paragraph reports one T cell receptor beta chain. It lacks a known antigen. The input lacks base qualities; no much larger clone sits a single base away. Relative to germline, V is missing 1 base and J is missing 5 bases, with 9 bases of the junction outside any gene match. Including cysteine and phenylalanine, the CDR3 has 16 amino acids. The read is trimmed to its CDR3 DNA, 48 bases read in frame from base 1. As encoded in the germline V gene, CDR1 is SGHTA while CDR2 is FQGNSA. These data originate in a study of OX40 agonist ivuxolimab in advanced cancers. In the study overall: The costimulatory receptor OX40 (CD134) was targeted by ivuxolimab, a fully human IgG2 agonistic monoclonal antibody. Intravenous ivuxolimab was administered to patients every 2 weeks at six dose levels: 0.01, 0.1, 0.3, 1.5, 3 and 10 mg/kg. Among the roughly 50 dose-escalation patients, 19 had hepatocellular carcinoma, some 15 melanoma, 9 renal cell carcinoma and 9 head and neck cancer. The dose-escalation cohort was 82.7% male with a mean age of approximately 60 years, ranging from roughly 20 to 80. Patients were allowed to have had prior anti-PD-1, anti-PD-L1 or anti-CTLA-4 therapy, and approximately 40% of the dose-escalation patients had previously received checkpoint inhibitors. Three dose-escalation patients achieved partial responses, one with hepatocellular carcinoma and two with cutaneous melanoma. Peripheral TCRbeta sequencing aimed to test whether ivuxolimab altered TCR sequence diversity and caused clonal T-cell expansion. The paper reports the monotherapy dose-escalation portion (N of about 50 patients) of the phase I ivuxolimab trial. General conclusions and limits of the study: Antigen specificity was not determined for the clonally expanded peripheral T cells. On average, CD8+ T cells showed more expanded clones than CD4+ T cells after ivuxolimab. In the 0.1-3.0 mg/kg groups, partial responders were among the patients with the lowest normalized peripheral clonal expansion, particularly in CD8+ T cells. Low levels of normalized T-cell clonal expansion were also shown by some nonresponding patients. Clonal expansion of both CD4+ and CD8+ blood T cells was observed from baseline to week 6 at doses 0.1 to 3.0 mg/kg.

Genomic DNA was extracted from sorted cells for sequencing of the TCRbeta CDR3 region. TCRbeta CDR3 regions were sequenced using the immunoSEQ Assay. TCRdb provides this immuneACCESS table in a form limited to in-frame rearrangements. Some clones are lacking; in checked studies, under half of them reflect an unresolved V gene, and why the rest are absent is not known. The sample includes 20,000 to 25,000 clones, with about 89% observed a single time. Of the sample, under 20% is held by the ten largest clones. Patients with autoimmune disease history or receiving systemic immunosuppression were excluded from the trial. Peripheral blood for TCR sequencing was collected from all dose cohorts at baseline, on cycle 4 day 1, and on cycle 7 day 1. Samples came from an open-label, multicenter, first-in-human phase I dose-escalation trial of ivuxolimab. Adults with locally advanced or metastatic melanoma, renal cell, hepatocellular, or head and neck squamous cell carcinoma were enrolled in the trial. Before TCR sequencing, CD4+ and CD8+ T cells were separately sorted from peripheral blood.

The sequencing here drew on CD4+ or CD8+ T cells sorted from blood, taken in a trial of the OX40 agonist ivuxolimab. This clonotype originated in an adult with an advanced solid tumor such as melanoma, head and neck, liver or kidney cancer. The chain employs TRBV7-2 and TRBJ1-2, with TRBD1 matching 8 junction bases. Here is the DNA: TGTGCCAGCAGCTTAGATGGACAGGGTCCCCTTTATGGCTACACCTTC. The translation is CASSLDGQGPLYGYTF.